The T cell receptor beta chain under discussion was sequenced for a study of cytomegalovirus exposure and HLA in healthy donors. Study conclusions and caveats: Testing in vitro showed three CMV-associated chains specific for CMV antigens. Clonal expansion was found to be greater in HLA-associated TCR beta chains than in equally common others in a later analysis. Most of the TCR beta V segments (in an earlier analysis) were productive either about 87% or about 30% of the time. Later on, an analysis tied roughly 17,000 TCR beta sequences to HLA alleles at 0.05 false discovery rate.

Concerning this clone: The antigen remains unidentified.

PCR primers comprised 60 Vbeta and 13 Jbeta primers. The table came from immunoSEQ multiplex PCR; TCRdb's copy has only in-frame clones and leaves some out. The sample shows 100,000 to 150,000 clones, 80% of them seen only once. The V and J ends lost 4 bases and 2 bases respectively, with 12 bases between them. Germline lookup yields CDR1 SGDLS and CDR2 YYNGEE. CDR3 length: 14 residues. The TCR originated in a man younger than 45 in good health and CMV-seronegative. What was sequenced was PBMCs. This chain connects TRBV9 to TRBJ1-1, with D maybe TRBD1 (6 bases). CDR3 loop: CASSPGAGNTEAFF. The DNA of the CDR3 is TGTGCCAGCAGCCCAGGGGCCGGTAACACTGAAGCTTTCTTT.